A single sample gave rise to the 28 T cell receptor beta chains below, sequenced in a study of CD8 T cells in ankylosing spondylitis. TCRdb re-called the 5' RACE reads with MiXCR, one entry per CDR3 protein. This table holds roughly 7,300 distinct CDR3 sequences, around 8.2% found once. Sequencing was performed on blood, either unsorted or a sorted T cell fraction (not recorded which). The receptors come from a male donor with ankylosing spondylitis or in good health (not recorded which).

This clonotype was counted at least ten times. The CDR3 is CASSVGRLADYNEQFF. CDR3 coding DNA: TGTGCCAGCAGCGTAGGGAGACTAGCGGACTACAATGAGCAGTTCTTC. This rearrangement joins TRBV9 to TRBJ2-1, with 9 positions matching TRBD2. V shed 0 bases, J shed 3 bases, and the junction held 4 bases outside the gene matches. The CDR3 covers 16 residues. Germline assignment: CDR1 SGDLS and CDR2 YYNGEE.

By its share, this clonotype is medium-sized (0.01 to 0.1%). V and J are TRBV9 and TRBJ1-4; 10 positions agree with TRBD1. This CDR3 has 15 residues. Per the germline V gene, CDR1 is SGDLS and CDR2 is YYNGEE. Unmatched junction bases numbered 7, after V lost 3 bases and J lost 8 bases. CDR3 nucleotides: TGTGCCAGCAGCGCCCCAGGGACAGGGGACGAAAAACTGTTTTTT. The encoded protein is CASSAPGTGDEKLFF.

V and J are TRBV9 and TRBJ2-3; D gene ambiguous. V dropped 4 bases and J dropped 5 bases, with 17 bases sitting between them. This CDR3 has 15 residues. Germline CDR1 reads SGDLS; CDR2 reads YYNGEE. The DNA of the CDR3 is TGTGCCAGCAGCCTCTCTGGGCCCCCTCGAGATACGCAGTATTTT. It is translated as CASSLSGPPRDTQYF. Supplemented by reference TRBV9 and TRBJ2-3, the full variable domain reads DSGVTQTPKHLITATGQRVTLRCSPRSGDLSVYWYQQSLDQGLQFLIQYYNGEERAKGNILERFSAQQFPDLHSELNLSSLELGDSALYFCASSLSGPPRDTQYFGPGTRLTVL.

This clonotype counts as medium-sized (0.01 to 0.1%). The CDR3 sequence is CASSAPVASGDQETQYF. The CDR3 region has the DNA TGTGCCAGCAGCGCCCCGGTCGCTAGCGGGGACCAAGAGACCCAGTACTTC. The chain recombines TRBV9 with TRBJ2-5, with 9 bases lining up with TRBD2. Germline V gene lookup returns CDR1 SGDLS and CDR2 YYNGEE. The CDR3 has 17 residues. Unmatched junction bases numbered 9, after V lost 3 bases and J lost 0 bases.

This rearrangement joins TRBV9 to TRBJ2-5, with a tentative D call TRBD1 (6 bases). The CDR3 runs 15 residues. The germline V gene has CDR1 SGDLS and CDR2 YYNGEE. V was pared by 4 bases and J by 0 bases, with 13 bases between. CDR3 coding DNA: TGTGCCAGCAGCCTTCAAGGGACACACCAAGAGACCCAGTACTTC. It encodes CASSLQGTHQETQYF.

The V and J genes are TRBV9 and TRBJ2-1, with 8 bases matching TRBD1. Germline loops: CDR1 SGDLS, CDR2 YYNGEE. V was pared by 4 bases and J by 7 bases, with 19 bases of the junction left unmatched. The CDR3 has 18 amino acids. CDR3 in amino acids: CASSPGQGPFWGENEQFF. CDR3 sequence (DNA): TGTGCCAGCAGCCCTGGACAGGGTCCCTTCTGGGGAGAGAATGAGCAGTTCTTC.

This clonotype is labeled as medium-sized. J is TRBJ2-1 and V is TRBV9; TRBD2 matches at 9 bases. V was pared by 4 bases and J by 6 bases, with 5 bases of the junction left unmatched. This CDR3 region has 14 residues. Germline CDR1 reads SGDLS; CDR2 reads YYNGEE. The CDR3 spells CASSTGLAFNEQFF. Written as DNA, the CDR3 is TGTGCCAGCAGCACGGGACTAGCATTCAATGAGCAGTTCTTC. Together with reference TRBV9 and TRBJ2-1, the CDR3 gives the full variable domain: DSGVTQTPKHLITATGQRVTLRCSPRSGDLSVYWYQQSLDQGLQFLIQYYNGEERAKGNILERFSAQQFPDLHSELNLSSLELGDSALYFCASSTGLAFNEQFFGPGTRLTVL.

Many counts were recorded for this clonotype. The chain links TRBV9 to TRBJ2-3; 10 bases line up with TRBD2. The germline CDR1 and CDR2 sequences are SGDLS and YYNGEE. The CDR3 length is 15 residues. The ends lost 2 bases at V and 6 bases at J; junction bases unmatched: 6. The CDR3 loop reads CASSVTSGVGDTQYF. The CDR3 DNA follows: TGTGCCAGCAGCGTTACTAGCGGGGTTGGGGATACGCAGTATTTT.

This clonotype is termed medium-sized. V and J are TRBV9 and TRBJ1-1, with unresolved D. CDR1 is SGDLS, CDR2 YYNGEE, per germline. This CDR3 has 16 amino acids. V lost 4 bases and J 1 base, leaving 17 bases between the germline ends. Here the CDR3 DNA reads TGTGCCAGCAGCTTAATCCTGATGACCGAGAACACTGAAGCTTTCTTT. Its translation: CASSLILMTENTEAFF.

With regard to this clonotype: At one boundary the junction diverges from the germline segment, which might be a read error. The CDR3 spells CSSSVGRTGELFF. In DNA, the CDR3 is TGTTCCAGCAGCGTAGGGAGGACCGGGGAGCTGTTTTTT. V is TRBV9 and J is TRBJ2-2; D might be TRBD2 (6 bases). The CDR3 loop spans 13 amino acids. Germline CDR1 and CDR2: SGDLS and YYNGEE.

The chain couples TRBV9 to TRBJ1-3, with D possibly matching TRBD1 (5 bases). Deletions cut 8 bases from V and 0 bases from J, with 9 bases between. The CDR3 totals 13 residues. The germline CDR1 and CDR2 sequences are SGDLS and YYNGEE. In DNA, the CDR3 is TGTGCCAGTTGGGGGGGCTCTGGAAACACCATATATTTT. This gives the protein CASWGGSGNTIYF.

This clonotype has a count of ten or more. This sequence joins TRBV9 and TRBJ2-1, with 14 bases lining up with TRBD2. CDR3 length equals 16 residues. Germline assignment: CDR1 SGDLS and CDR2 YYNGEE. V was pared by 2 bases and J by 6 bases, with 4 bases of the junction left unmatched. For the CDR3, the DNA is TGTGCCAGCAGCGTGGAGGGACTAGCGGGGGTCAATGAGCAGTTCTTC. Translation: CASSVEGLAGVNEQFF.

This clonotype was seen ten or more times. CDR3 nucleotides: TGTGCCAGCAGCGCGGGGGGCAGCGGGGGGGCCGGCACAGATACGCAGTATTTT. Its translation is CASSAGGSGGAGTDTQYF. This sequence joins TRBV9 and TRBJ2-3, with 10 nucleotides matching TRBD2. Per the germline V gene, CDR1 is SGDLS and CDR2 is YYNGEE. V shed 3 bases and J 1 base; nucleotides not matched to a gene: 11. This CDR3 has 18 amino acids.

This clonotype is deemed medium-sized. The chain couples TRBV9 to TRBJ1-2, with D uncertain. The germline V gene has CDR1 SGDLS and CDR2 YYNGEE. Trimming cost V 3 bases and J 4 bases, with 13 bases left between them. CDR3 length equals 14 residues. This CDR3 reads CASSGAGLTYGYTF. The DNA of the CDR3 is TGTGCCAGCAGCGGAGCGGGCCTAACCTATGGCTACACCTTC. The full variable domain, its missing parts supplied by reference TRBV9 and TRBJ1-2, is DSGVTQTPKHLITATGQRVTLRCSPRSGDLSVYWYQQSLDQGLQFLIQYYNGEERAKGNILERFSAQQFPDLHSELNLSSLELGDSALYFCASSGAGLTYGYTFGSGTRLTVV.

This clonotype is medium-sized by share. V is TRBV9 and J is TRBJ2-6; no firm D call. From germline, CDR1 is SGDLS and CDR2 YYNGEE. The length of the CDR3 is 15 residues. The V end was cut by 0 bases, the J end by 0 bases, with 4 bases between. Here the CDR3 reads CASSVVSSGANVLTF. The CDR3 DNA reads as TGTGCCAGCAGCGTAGTCAGCTCTGGGGCCAACGTCCTGACTTTC. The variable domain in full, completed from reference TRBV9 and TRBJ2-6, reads DSGVTQTPKHLITATGQRVTLRCSPRSGDLSVYWYQQSLDQGLQFLIQYYNGEERAKGNILERFSAQQFPDLHSELNLSSLELGDSALYFCASSVVSSGANVLTFGAGSRLTVL.

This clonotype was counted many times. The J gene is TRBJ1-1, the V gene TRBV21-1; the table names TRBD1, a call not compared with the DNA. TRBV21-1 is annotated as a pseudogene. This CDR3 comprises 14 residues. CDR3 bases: TGTGCCAGCACCCCAGGGAGTCCGAACACTGAAGCTTTCTTT. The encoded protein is CASTPGSPNTEAFF.

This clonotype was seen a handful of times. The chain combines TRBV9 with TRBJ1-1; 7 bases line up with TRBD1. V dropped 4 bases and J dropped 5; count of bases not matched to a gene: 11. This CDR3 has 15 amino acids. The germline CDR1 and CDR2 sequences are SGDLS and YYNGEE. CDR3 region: CASSPERGHGTEAFF. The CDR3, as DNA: TGTGCCAGCAGCCCGGAAAGGGGGCACGGTACTGAAGCTTTCTTT.

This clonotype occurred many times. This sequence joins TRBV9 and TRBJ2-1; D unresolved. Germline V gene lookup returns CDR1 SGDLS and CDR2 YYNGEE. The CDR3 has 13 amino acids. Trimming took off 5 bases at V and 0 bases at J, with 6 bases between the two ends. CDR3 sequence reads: CASSRGSYNEQFF. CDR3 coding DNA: TGTGCCAGCAGTCGAGGCTCCTACAATGAGCAGTTCTTC. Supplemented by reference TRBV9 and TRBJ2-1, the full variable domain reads DSGVTQTPKHLITATGQRVTLRCSPRSGDLSVYWYQQSLDQGLQFLIQYYNGEERAKGNILERFSAQQFPDLHSELNLSSLELGDSALYFCASSRGSYNEQFFGPGTRLTVL.

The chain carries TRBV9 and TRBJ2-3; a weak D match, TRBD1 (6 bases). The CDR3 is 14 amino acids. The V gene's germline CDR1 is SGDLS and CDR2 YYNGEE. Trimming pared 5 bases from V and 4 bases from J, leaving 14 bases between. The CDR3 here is CASRRGRGPDTQYF. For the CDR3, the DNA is TGTGCCAGCAGACGTGGCAGGGGACCAGATACGCAGTATTTT.

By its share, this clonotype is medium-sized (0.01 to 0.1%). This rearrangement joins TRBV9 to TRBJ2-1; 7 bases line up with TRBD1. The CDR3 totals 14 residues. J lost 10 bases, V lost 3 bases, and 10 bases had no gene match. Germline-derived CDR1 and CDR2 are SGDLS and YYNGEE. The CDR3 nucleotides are TGTGCCAGCAGCGGGGGACAGAGCCCCGGGGAGCAGTTCTTC. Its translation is CASSGGQSPGEQFF.

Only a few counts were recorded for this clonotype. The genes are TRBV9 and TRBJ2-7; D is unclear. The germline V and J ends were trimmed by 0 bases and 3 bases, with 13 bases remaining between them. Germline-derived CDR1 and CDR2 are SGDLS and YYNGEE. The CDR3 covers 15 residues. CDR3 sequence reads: CASSVGPGPNYEQYV. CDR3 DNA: TGTGCCAGCAGCGTAGGTCCCGGGCCAAACTACGAGCAGTACGTC.

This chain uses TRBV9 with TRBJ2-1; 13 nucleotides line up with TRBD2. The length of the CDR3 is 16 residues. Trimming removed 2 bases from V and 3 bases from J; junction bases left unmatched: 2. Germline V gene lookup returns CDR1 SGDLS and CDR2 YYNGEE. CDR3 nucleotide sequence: TGTGCCAGCAGCGTCACTAGCGGGGGGGTCTACAATGAGCAGTTCTTC. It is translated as CASSVTSGGVYNEQFF.

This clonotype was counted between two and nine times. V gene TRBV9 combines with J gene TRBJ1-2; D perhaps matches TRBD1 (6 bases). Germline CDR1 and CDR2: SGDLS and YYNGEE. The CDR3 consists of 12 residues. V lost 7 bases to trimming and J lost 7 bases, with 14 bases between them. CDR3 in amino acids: CASWEGGSGYTF. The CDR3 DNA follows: TGTGCCAGCTGGGAGGGGGGAAGTGGCTACACCTTC.

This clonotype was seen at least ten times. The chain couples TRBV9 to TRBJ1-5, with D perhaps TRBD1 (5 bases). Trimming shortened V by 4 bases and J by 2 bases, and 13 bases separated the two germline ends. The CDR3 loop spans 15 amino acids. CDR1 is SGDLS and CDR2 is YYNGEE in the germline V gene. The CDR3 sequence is CASSPQGFGNQPQHF. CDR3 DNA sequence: TGTGCCAGCAGCCCCCAGGGATTCGGCAATCAGCCCCAGCATTTT.

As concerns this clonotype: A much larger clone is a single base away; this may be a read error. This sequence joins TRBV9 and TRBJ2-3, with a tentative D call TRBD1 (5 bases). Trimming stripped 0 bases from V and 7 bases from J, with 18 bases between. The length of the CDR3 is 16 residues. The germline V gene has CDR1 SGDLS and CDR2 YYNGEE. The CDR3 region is CASSVGMGHSTNTQYF. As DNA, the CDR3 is TGTGCCAGCAGCGTAGGGATGGGGCATTCGACGAATACGCAGTATTTT.

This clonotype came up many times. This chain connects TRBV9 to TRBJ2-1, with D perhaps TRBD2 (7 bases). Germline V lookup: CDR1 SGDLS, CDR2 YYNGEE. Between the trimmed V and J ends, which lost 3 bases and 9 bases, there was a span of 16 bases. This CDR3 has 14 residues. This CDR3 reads CASSEGGGVGEQFF. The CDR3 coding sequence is TGTGCCAGCAGCGAGGGGGGAGGGGTCGGTGAGCAGTTCTTC. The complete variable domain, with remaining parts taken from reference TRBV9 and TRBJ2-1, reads DSGVTQTPKHLITATGQRVTLRCSPRSGDLSVYWYQQSLDQGLQFLIQYYNGEERAKGNILERFSAQQFPDLHSELNLSSLELGDSALYFCASSEGGGVGEQFFGPGTRLTVL.

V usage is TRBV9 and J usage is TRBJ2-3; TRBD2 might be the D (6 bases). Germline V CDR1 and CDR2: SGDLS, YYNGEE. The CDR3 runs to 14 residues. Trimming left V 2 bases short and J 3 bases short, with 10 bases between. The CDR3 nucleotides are TGTGCCAGCAGCGTCGGGAGCTTTACAGATACGCAGTATTTT. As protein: CASSVGSFTDTQYF.

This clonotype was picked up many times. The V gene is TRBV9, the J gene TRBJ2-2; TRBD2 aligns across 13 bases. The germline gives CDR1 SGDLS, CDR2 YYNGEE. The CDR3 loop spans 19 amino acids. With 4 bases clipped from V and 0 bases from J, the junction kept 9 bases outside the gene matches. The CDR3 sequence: CASSPPLGTSGTNTGELFF. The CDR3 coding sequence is TGTGCCAGCAGCCCCCCCCTCGGGACTAGCGGGACGAACACCGGGGAGCTGTTTTTT. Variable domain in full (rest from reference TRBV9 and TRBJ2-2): DSGVTQTPKHLITATGQRVTLRCSPRSGDLSVYWYQQSLDQGLQFLIQYYNGEERAKGNILERFSAQQFPDLHSELNLSSLELGDSALYFCASSPPLGTSGTNTGELFFGEGSRLTVL.